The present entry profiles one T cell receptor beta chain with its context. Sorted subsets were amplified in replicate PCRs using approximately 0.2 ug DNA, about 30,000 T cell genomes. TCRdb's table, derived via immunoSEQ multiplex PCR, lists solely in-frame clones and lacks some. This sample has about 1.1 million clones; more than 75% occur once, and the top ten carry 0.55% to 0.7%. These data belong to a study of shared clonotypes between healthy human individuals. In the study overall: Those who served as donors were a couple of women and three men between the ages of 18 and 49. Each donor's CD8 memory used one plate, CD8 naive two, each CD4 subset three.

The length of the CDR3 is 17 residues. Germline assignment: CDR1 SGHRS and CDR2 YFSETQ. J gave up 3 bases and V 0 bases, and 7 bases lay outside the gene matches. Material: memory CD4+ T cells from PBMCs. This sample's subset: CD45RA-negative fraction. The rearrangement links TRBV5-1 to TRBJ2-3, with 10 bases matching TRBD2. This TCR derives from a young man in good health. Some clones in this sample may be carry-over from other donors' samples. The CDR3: CASSLGASGSGTDTQYF. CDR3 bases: TGCGCCAGCAGCTTGGGTGCTAGCGGGAGTGGGACAGATACGCAGTATTTT.